These T cell receptor beta chains were read from a single sample in a study of shared clonotypes between healthy human individuals. Using immunoSEQ multiplex PCR, the repertoire was profiled, and TCRdb retains in-frame clones only, with some absent. This sample has 950,000 to 1,100,000 clones; more than 65% occur once, and the top ten carry approximately 1.5%. Sequences were obtained from memory CD4+ T cells sorted from blood. The receptor source for this set is a man between 18 and 35 years old in good health. Both conserved end residues are part of each CDR3. Fields, in order: J gene, D gene, V gene, clone size, CDR3 protein, CDR3 DNA. The D gene is left open where the match is weak. Expanded clones get a size class; other rows say once, few or many, or leave the size out.

TRBJ2-7,TRBD2,TRBV27,-,CASSGLAGNEQYF,TGTGCCAGCAGCGGACTAGCGGGTAACGAGCAGTACTTC
TRBJ2-7,-,TRBV19,-,CASTQGYEQYF,TGTGCCAGTACACAGGGCTACGAGCAGTACTTC
TRBJ1-4,-,TRBV4-2,few,CASSQDTNEKLFF,TGTGCCAGCAGCCAAGACACTAATGAAAAACTGTTTTTT
TRBJ1-2,-,TRBV5-3,-,CARSSIRKPEDGYTF,TGTGCCAGAAGCTCGATCCGGAAACCAGAAGATGGCTACACCTTC
TRBJ1-1,-,TRBV5-1,-,CASSLTPGNTEAFF,TGCGCCAGCAGCTTGACCCCCGGGAACACTGAAGCTTTCTTT
TRBJ2-7,TRBD1,TRBV5-4,few,CASSWGQGYEQYF,TGTGCCAGCAGCTGGGGACAGGGTTACGAGCAGTACTTC
TRBJ2-3,-,TRBV6-1,-,CASRDLTDTQYF,TGTGCCAGCAGGGACCTCACAGATACGCAGTATTTT
TRBJ1-4,-,TRBV19,-,CASSRVATNEKLFF,TGTGCCAGTAGTCGGGTTGCAACTAATGAAAAACTGTTTTTT
TRBJ2-1,-,TRBV7-8,once,CASSSDRLSEQFF,TGTGCCAGCAGCTCGGACCGGTTGAGTGAGCAGTTCTTC
TRBJ2-1,TRBD2,TRBV6-5,few,CASSFSSGRAINEQFF,TGTGCCAGCAGTTTTAGTAGCGGGAGGGCCATCAATGAGCAGTTCTTC
TRBJ1-2,TRBD1,TRBV4-1,-,CASSHAGQGSGYTF,TGCGCCAGCAGCCACGCCGGACAGGGAAGTGGCTACACCTTC
TRBJ2-3,-,TRBV7-9,-,CASSLEVDTQYF,TGTGCCAGCAGCTTAGAGGTAGATACGCAGTATTTT
TRBJ1-4,-,TRBV19,-,CASSIHLDKPHVKLFF,TGTGCCAGTAGTATACACTTGGACAAGCCCCACGTAAAACTGTTTTTT
TRBJ1-1,-,TRBV5-1,-,CASRPDSNTEAFF,TGCGCCAGCAGGCCGGACAGCAACACTGAAGCTTTCTTT
TRBJ1-2,-,TRBV19,-,CASSPRVANYGYTF,TGTGCCAGTAGTCCCCGAGTCGCTAACTATGGCTACACCTTC
TRBJ1-1,TRBD1,TRBV9,-,CASSLWDRLNTEAFF,TGTGCCAGCAGCTTATGGGACAGATTGAACACTGAAGCTTTCTTT
TRBJ1-1,-,TRBV27,-,CASSRVGVGTEAFF,TGTGCCAGCAGCCGTGTAGGGGTAGGAACTGAAGCTTTCTTT
TRBJ1-5,-,TRBV10-1,few,CASSESGSNQPQHF,TGCGCCAGCAGTGAGTCCGGGAGCAATCAGCCCCAGCATTTT
TRBJ2-7,TRBD2,TRBV7-9,many,CASSSGLAGDHEQYF,TGTGCCAGCAGCTCAGGACTAGCGGGGGACCACGAGCAGTACTTC
TRBJ2-2,-,TRBV15,-,CATSRGGDTGELFF,TGTGCCACCAGCAGAGGAGGAGACACCGGGGAGCTGTTTTTT
TRBJ2-7,TRBD1,TRBV5-1,-,CASSWGQGSNEQYF,TGCGCCAGCAGCTGGGGACAGGGATCGAACGAGCAGTACTTC
TRBJ2-5,-,TRBV19,-,CASRFYAEAGTQYF,TGTGCCAGTAGATTTTATGCGGAGGCCGGGACCCAGTACTTC
TRBJ1-5,-,TRBV6-5,few,CASSPDSNWVQPQHF,TGTGCCAGCAGCCCGGACAGTAATTGGGTTCAGCCCCAGCATTTT
TRBJ2-1,-,TRBV11-2,-,CASGRSGISYNEQFF,TGTGCCAGCGGACGTAGCGGTATCTCCTACAATGAGCAGTTCTTC
TRBJ1-6,-,TRBV30,-,CAWSEQGASPLHF,TGTGCCTGGAGTGAACAGGGAGCTTCACCCCTCCACTTT
TRBJ1-1,TRBD1,TRBV6-5,-,CATGQGLMTEAFF,TGTGCCACGGGACAGGGTTTGATGACTGAAGCTTTCTTT
TRBJ1-4,-,TRBV30,few,CAWSRALNNEKLFF,TGTGCCTGGTCCCGGGCCCTTAATAATGAAAAACTGTTTTTT
TRBJ2-1,TRBD2,TRBV9,once,CASSATGTSSTSEQFF,TGTGCCAGCAGCGCGACCGGGACTAGCAGCACTTCTGAGCAGTTCTTC
TRBJ2-3,-,TRBV6-1,-,CATGRGADTQYF,TGTGCCACCGGCAGGGGCGCAGATACGCAGTATTTT
TRBJ1-2,-,TRBV21-1,-,CASSKLGAYCYGYTF,TGTGCCAGCAGCAAATTAGGAGCTTACTGCTATGGCTACACCTTC
TRBJ2-1,-,TRBV6-1,-,CASRSDHTYNEQFF,TGTGCCAGCAGATCGGACCACACCTACAATGAGCAGTTCTTC
TRBJ2-3,TRBD1,TRBV2,-,CASKRDSGTDTQYF,TGTGCCAGCAAAAGGGACAGTGGGACAGATACGCAGTATTTT
TRBJ1-1,-,TRBV9,-,CASSVVAGLMNTEAFF,TGTGCCAGCAGCGTAGTGGCAGGGTTAATGAACACTGAAGCTTTCTTT
TRBJ2-5,-,TRBV5-6,-,CASSLPVAPLQETQYF,TGTGCCAGCAGCCTCCCGGTAGCGCCACTCCAAGAGACCCAGTACTTC
TRBJ1-2,-,TRBV5-6,-,CASSRRDHGSHYGYTF,TGTGCCAGCAGCCGCCGGGACCACGGATCCCACTATGGCTACACCTTC